This T cell receptor beta chain originates from a study of T cell changes during pregnancy in multiple sclerosis. V lost 8 bases, J lost 2 bases, and 13 bases lay in between. The CDR3 contains 14 residues. Germline assignment: CDR1 ENHRY and CDR2 SYGVKD. Clones were read by immunoSEQ multiplex PCR, and TCRdb kept only the in-frame ones, dropping some. Found here are around 60,000 clones, just over 90% of them singletons; the top ten hold approximately 0.35%. The V gene is TRBV10-3, the J gene TRBJ2-1; a possible D gene is TRBD2 (5 bases). This sequence originates from a female donor with multiple sclerosis, enrolled in a pregnancy study. This specimen was CD4+ T cells from peripheral blood mononuclear cells, taken before pregnancy. The CDR3 loop reads CAIARGLPYNEQFF. In DNA form, the CDR3 reads TGTGCCATCGCCCGAGGACTCCCCTACAATGAGCAGTTCTTC.